Listed below are T cell receptor beta chains from one sample, sequenced in a study of a mutant IDH1 vaccine in newly diagnosed glioma. Generated by immunoSEQ multiplex PCR, the TCRdb table keeps only in-frame clones and is missing some. The table shows 55,000 to 70,000 clones, with around 91% occurring only once. These TCRs' antigens remain unknown. Sequencing was performed on PBMCs, taken from a glioma patient whose treatment included an IDH1 peptide vaccine. These receptors were obtained from a man aged 35 to 55 with glioma. Each CDR3 is given with its conserved first and last residue. D genes are given only for firm matches. Rows may omit the clone size; those that give it use once, few, many or a size class.

D: TRBD1
J: TRBJ1-2
size: few
length: 13
V: TRBV10-1
CDR3: CASSAGGSYGYTF
DNA: TGCGCCAGCAGTGCAGGGGGCTCCTATGGCTACACCTTC

D: .
J: TRBJ1-2
size: .
length: 15
V: TRBV28
CDR3: CASGDRTRSLYGYTF
DNA: TGTGCCAGCGGCGACAGGACCCGCTCCCTTTATGGCTACACCTTC

D: .
J: TRBJ1-2
size: .
length: 15
V: TRBV7-2
CDR3: CASSLAGLGGSGYTF
DNA: TGTGCCAGCAGCTTAGCGGGGCTCGGAGGGTCTGGCTACACCTTC

D: TRBD1
J: TRBJ1-2
size: .
length: 15
V: TRBV19
CDR3: CASSFVGTANYGYTF
DNA: TGTGCCAGTAGTTTTGTCGGGACAGCTAACTATGGCTACACCTTC

D: .
J: TRBJ1-2
size: .
length: 15
V: TRBV4-1
CDR3: CASSQEGGLGYGYTF
DNA: TGCGCCAGCAGCCAAGAAGGTGGGTTAGGCTATGGCTACACCTTC

D: TRBD1
J: TRBJ1-2
size: .
length: 13
V: TRBV19
CDR3: CASKMSGGDGYTF
DNA: TGTGCCAGTAAAATGTCAGGGGGCGATGGCTACACCTTC

D: TRBD2
J: TRBJ2-1
size: .
length: 14
V: TRBV5-1
CDR3: CASTSSGVYNEQFF
DNA: TGCGCCAGCACCTCCAGCGGGGTTTACAATGAGCAGTTCTTC

D: TRBD2
J: TRBJ2-7
size: .
length: 15
V: TRBV5-1
CDR3: CASSLGAGGVDEQYF
DNA: TGCGCCAGCAGCTTGGGAGCGGGAGGGGTAGACGAGCAGTACTTC

D: .
J: TRBJ2-1
size: .
length: 15
V: TRBV4-2
CDR3: CASSQQTTASNEQFF
DNA: TGTGCCAGCAGCCAACAAACGACAGCCTCAAATGAGCAGTTCTTC

D: .
J: TRBJ2-5
size: .
length: 16
V: TRBV13
CDR3: CASSSREGELQETQYF
DNA: TGTGCCAGCAGCTCACGGGAAGGGGAGCTACAGGAGACCCAGTACTTC

D: .
J: TRBJ2-5
size: .
length: 13
V: TRBV5-4
CDR3: CASSTYRGGKQYF
DNA: TGTGCCAGCAGCACTTACAGGGGAGGTAAGCAGTACTTC

D: .
J: TRBJ1-2
size: .
length: 15
V: TRBV19
CDR3: CASTAGATSNYGYTF
DNA: TGTGCCAGTACCGCAGGGGCGACCTCAAACTATGGCTACACCTTC

D: TRBD1
J: TRBJ1-5
size: .
length: 17
V: TRBV7-9
CDR3: CASSFQKVGQEDQPQHF
DNA: TGTGCCAGCAGCTTCCAAAAGGTGGGACAGGAAGATCAGCCCCAGCATTTT

D: .
J: TRBJ2-7
size: .
length: 15
V: TRBV5-8
CDR3: CASSLATGTGYEQYF
DNA: TGTGCCAGCAGCTTGGCCACAGGGACGGGCTACGAGCAGTACTTC

D: .
J: TRBJ2-5
size: .
length: 13
V: TRBV28
CDR3: CASTKNPGETQYF
DNA: TGTGCCAGCACAAAAAATCCTGGAGAGACCCAGTACTTC

D: TRBD1
J: TRBJ2-7
size: .
length: 14
V: TRBV11-1
CDR3: CASSSGTGVGEQYF
DNA: TGTGCCAGCAGCTCCGGGACAGGGGTAGGCGAGCAGTACTTC

D: .
J: TRBJ1-1
size: .
length: 12
V: TRBV9
CDR3: CASSPEDTEAFF
DNA: TGTGCCAGCAGCCCGGAGGACACTGAAGCTTTCTTT

D: .
J: TRBJ2-2
size: .
length: 13
V: TRBV30
CDR3: CAWKRRLAGELFF
DNA: TGTGCCTGGAAAAGAAGGCTAGCCGGGGAGCTGTTTTTT

D: TRBD1
J: TRBJ2-7
size: medium-sized
length: 12
V: TRBV28
CDR3: CASSLDRHEQYF
DNA: TGTGCCAGCAGTTTGGACAGGCACGAGCAGTACTTC

D: .
J: TRBJ2-1
size: .
length: 14
V: TRBV5-4
CDR3: CASSFHGGYNEQFF
DNA: TGTGCCAGCAGCTTTCATGGGGGCTACAATGAGCAGTTCTTC

D: TRBD1
J: TRBJ1-2
size: once
length: 12
V: TRBV6-5
CDR3: CASRSGTGVYTF
DNA: TGTGCCAGCAGGTCCGGGACAGGGGTCTACACCTTC

D: TRBD1
J: TRBJ1-3
size: .
length: 18
V: TRBV9
CDR3: CASSARDRPTLTGNTIYF
DNA: TGTGCCAGCAGCGCCCGGGACAGGCCCACCCTCACTGGAAACACCATATATTTT

D: TRBD1
J: TRBJ1-2
size: .
length: 14
V: TRBV18
CDR3: CASSPGDSKNGYTF
DNA: TGTGCCAGCTCACCAGGGGACAGCAAAAATGGCTACACCTTC

D: .
J: TRBJ2-1
size: .
length: 15
V: TRBV5-4
CDR3: CASSLGPARHNEQFF
DNA: TGTGCCAGCAGCTTGGGACCCGCCCGGCACAATGAGCAGTTCTTC

D: .
J: TRBJ1-1
size: .
length: 13
V: TRBV5-1
CDR3: CASSWGLDTEAFF
DNA: TGCGCCAGCAGCTGGGGGTTAGACACTGAAGCTTTCTTT

D: .
J: TRBJ1-6
size: .
length: 16
V: TRBV28
CDR3: CASSPPAGRGTGPLHF
DNA: TGTGCCAGCAGTCCCCCCGCGGGACGGGGGACGGGACCCCTCCACTTT

D: TRBD1
J: TRBJ1-5
size: once
length: 15
V: TRBV6-1
CDR3: CASSAGQGGGQPQHF
DNA: TGTGCCAGCAGTGCGGGACAGGGGGGGGGTCAGCCCCAGCATTTT

D: .
J: TRBJ1-1
size: .
length: 13
V: TRBV4-3
CDR3: CASSPGGNTEAFF
DNA: TGCGCCAGCAGCCCCGGGGGGAACACTGAAGCTTTCTTT

D: .
J: TRBJ1-2
size: .
length: 14
V: TRBV28
CDR3: CASSDPSGAYGYTF
DNA: TGTGCCAGCAGTGACCCTTCCGGGGCCTATGGCTACACCTTC

D: .
J: TRBJ2-2
size: .
length: 15
V: TRBV6-5
CDR3: CASSYGSRWTGELFF
DNA: TGTGCCAGCAGTTATGGCAGCCGATGGACCGGGGAGCTGTTTTTT

D: .
J: TRBJ2-5
size: .
length: 14
V: TRBV4-2
CDR3: CASSRRASRETQYF
DNA: TGTGCCAGCAGCCGCCGGGCCAGCAGAGAGACCCAGTACTTC

D: .
J: TRBJ2-2
size: .
length: 13
V: TRBV7-9
CDR3: CASSSWATGELFF
DNA: TGTGCCAGCAGCTCTTGGGCCACCGGGGAGCTGTTTTTT

D: TRBD2
J: TRBJ2-1
size: .
length: 16
V: TRBV10-3
CDR3: CAIKGTSGRSYNEQFF
DNA: TGTGCCATCAAAGGGACTAGCGGGAGATCCTACAATGAGCAGTTCTTC

D: .
J: TRBJ2-3
size: .
length: 13
V: TRBV7-9
CDR3: CASSFDFTDTQYF
DNA: TGTGCCAGCAGCTTCGATTTCACAGATACGCAGTATTTT

D: TRBD1
J: TRBJ1-4
size: .
length: 15
V: TRBV4-2
CDR3: CASSPPGQGGEKLFF
DNA: TGTGCCAGCAGCCCCCCGGGACAGGGAGGTGAAAAACTGTTTTTT

D: TRBD1
J: TRBJ1-3
size: .
length: 17
V: TRBV7-2
CDR3: CATSQGFPIVSGNTIYF
DNA: TGTGCCACCTCACAGGGGTTCCCCATCGTCTCTGGAAACACCATATATTTT

D: .
J: TRBJ2-3
size: .
length: 11
V: TRBV20-1
CDR3: CSRAVTDTQYF
DNA: TGCAGTCGAGCGGTCACAGATACGCAGTATTTT

D: .
J: TRBJ2-1
size: .
length: 15
V: TRBV9
CDR3: CASSPSGFSYNEQFF
DNA: TGTGCCAGCAGCCCCAGCGGGTTCTCCTACAATGAGCAGTTCTTC

D: .
J: TRBJ1-1
size: .
length: 12
V: TRBV19
CDR3: CASSIGLTEAFF
DNA: TGTGCCAGTAGTATAGGACTGACTGAAGCTTTCTTT

D: .
J: TRBJ2-5
size: .
length: 14
V: TRBV7-2
CDR3: CASSLTGFLETQYF
DNA: .

D: TRBD1
J: TRBJ1-2
size: .
length: 12
V: TRBV6-5
CDR3: CASSRTGGGYTF
DNA: TGTGCCAGCAGTCGGACAGGGGGAGGCTACACCTTC

D: TRBD2
J: TRBJ2-7
size: .
length: 17
V: TRBV4-1
CDR3: CASSQFVVPSGAYEQYF
DNA: TGCGCCAGCAGCCAATTTGTCGTGCCTAGCGGAGCCTACGAGCAGTACTTC

D: TRBD1
J: TRBJ1-1
size: .
length: 13
V: TRBV9
CDR3: CASSVQGAGEAFF
DNA: TGTGCCAGCAGCGTCCAGGGGGCGGGTGAAGCTTTCTTT

D: TRBD1
J: TRBJ1-1
size: .
length: 15
V: TRBV10-3
CDR3: CAISETGTGNTEAFF
DNA: TGTGCCATCAGTGAAACCGGGACAGGGAACACTGAAGCTTTCTTT

D: .
J: TRBJ1-5
size: .
length: 14
V: TRBV4-3
CDR3: CASSSGWGNQPQHF
DNA: TGCGCCAGCTCCTCAGGTTGGGGCAATCAGCCCCAGCATTTT

D: .
J: TRBJ2-5
size: .
length: 13
V: TRBV28
CDR3: CASSLYGGQTQYF
DNA: TGTGCCAGCAGTTTATACGGGGGACAGACCCAGTACTTC

D: TRBD2
J: TRBJ2-6
size: .
length: 19
V: TRBV5-1
CDR3: CASSPRTSGGAFGANVLTF
DNA: TGCGCCAGCAGCCCCCGGACTAGCGGGGGGGCTTTTGGGGCCAACGTCCTGACTTTC

D: TRBD1
J: TRBJ1-1
size: .
length: 13
V: TRBV5-6
CDR3: CASSFPGQGEAFF
DNA: TGTGCCAGCAGCTTTCCAGGACAGGGTGAAGCTTTCTTT

D: TRBD2
J: TRBJ2-1
size: .
length: 15
V: TRBV9
CDR3: CASSVAGGLYNEQFF
DNA: TGTGCCAGCAGCGTAGCGGGAGGGCTGTACAATGAGCAGTTCTTC

D: .
J: TRBJ2-2
size: .
length: 15
V: TRBV5-1
CDR3: CASSETPGFPGELFF
DNA: TGCGCCAGCAGCGAAACCCCAGGGTTCCCCGGGGAGCTGTTTTTT